This record concerns one T cell receptor (beta chain) sequence. This clonotype was counted at least ten times. Its target antigen remains unknown. Base qualities are missing; no much larger clone stands one base away. This entry is derived from a study of Graves' ophthalmopathy and Graves' hyperthyroidism (dated by TCRdb to about 2018). Describing the broader study: Peripheral blood was collected at initial diagnosis, prior to any treatment. TCR beta repertoire signatures were used to distinguish Graves' ophthalmopathy from Graves' hyperthyroidism and to predict progression to ophthalmopathy. In total, 135 blood samples were TCR-sequenced: approximately 42 ophthalmopathy, 75 hyperthyroidism and approximately 17 hyperthyroidism-to-ophthalmopathy patients. To explore V-J signatures that separate ophthalmopathy from hyperthyroidism, a discovery set of about 100 patients was enrolled, consisting of approximately 44 with ophthalmopathy and under 65 with stable hyperthyroidism. The independent validation cohort included approximately 19 hyperthyroidism patients plus 17 patients who later progressed from hyperthyroidism to ophthalmopathy. In several hyperthyroidism patients, the T-cell repertoires found in thyroid tissue were compared with those found in blood. Following sample collection, hyperthyroidism patients were given methimazole at a starting dose of 30 mg daily, and ophthalmopathy patients were given high-dose intravenous methylprednisolone. The 100 or so discovery patients were divided at random into training and test sets in a 7:3 ratio. The full study reports these points: In cross-validation, the 13-signature model distinguished ophthalmopathy from stable hyperthyroidism with approximately 85% sensitivity and 81% to 83% specificity, and in the test set the corresponding values were approximately 80% and 68%. Most expanded thyroid clonotypes with frequency above 0.001 were also detected in blood, suggesting blood repertoires may reflect the thyroid immune response. In validation, the model predicted ophthalmopathy progression with 70.59% sensitivity and approximately 75% specificity; around twelve predicted patients were CT-confirmed with GO in a median of around 6.5 months. No statistical method was used to predetermine the sample size, and group allocation was not hidden from the investigators.

For repertoire sequencing, TCR beta CDR3 regions were amplified from RNA transcripts. The first round of RT-PCR was done with HTBI primers and the Qiagen OneStep RT-PCR kit, and was followed by a second round of multiplex PCR, then size selection and purification. Sequencing of the libraries was carried out on an Illumina HiSeq2000 in paired-end mode with 100 bp reads. Processing in the source paper ran as follows. SOAPnuke was used to process the reads, throwing out any read that had adapters, had uncalled bases, had a mean Phred below 15, or lacked an exact constant-primer or identifier match. COPE v1.2.5 was used to merge high-quality paired reads. Clonotypes were defined as unique nucleotide sequences and were aligned to IMGT TRB V, D and J references using MiTCR v1.1. The analysis was limited to V-J combinations with a frequency above 0.0001, which together covered 98% to 99.2% of repertoires. For each V-J combination, a TCR clonal expansion and chaos score was defined as F50 clonal expansion divided by the chaos observed in the TCRdist matrix. Welch's t-statistics and random forest were used to reduce features to about a dozen V-J combinations, which were fed into a naive Bayes classifier. Thyroid-blood repertoire similarity was quantified with the Morisita-Horn index. In TCRdb, the public reads were trimmed at Q25 with fastp and aligned with MiXCR, with productive beta chains retained. CDR3 protein duplicates are merged, each entry listing the most common genes and DNA. What appears here as the V and J calls and clone size reflects TCRdb's work, not the paper's. In this sample the table shows about 390,000 distinct CDR3 sequences, 15% of which occur a single time. The ten largest make up roughly 7% of the sample.

At the junction V is shortened by 5 bases and J by 2 bases, with 10 bases in between. The CDR3 measures 13 amino acids from cysteine to phenylalanine. CDR3 DNA is the only sequence kept; it has 39 bases, read in frame from the first base. Reading the germline V gene (reference sequence) gives CDR1 DFQATT and CDR2 SNEGSKA. Stable hyperthyroidism was defined as no progression to ophthalmopathy within 18 months of follow-up. Patients with hyperthyroidism were aged 18 to 65 years, had been newly diagnosed, and had a disease duration of less than 2 months. Patients with other autoimmune diseases, uncontrolled infections, pregnancy or lactation were excluded. Clinical symptoms, serum thyroxine, TRAb, thyroid ultrasound and orbital computed tomography formed the basis of the diagnosis. Using Ficoll-Paque density gradient centrifugation, PBMCs were isolated from less than 11 ml of fresh peripheral blood. Total RNA was extracted with Trizol reagent and quality-checked on an Agilent 2100 Bioanalyzer.

Rearrangement joined TRBV20-1 to TRBJ1-5, with TRBD1 as a weak D call on 6 bases. The sample taken for sequencing was peripheral blood. The receptor comes from a woman aged 18-29 years with stable Graves' hyperthyroidism. Donor details come from another sample of the same person, matched by shared clones. This receptor has the CDR3 CSASTGRNQPQHF. The DNA is TGCAGTGCTTCTACAGGGCGCAATCAGCCCCAGCATTTT.